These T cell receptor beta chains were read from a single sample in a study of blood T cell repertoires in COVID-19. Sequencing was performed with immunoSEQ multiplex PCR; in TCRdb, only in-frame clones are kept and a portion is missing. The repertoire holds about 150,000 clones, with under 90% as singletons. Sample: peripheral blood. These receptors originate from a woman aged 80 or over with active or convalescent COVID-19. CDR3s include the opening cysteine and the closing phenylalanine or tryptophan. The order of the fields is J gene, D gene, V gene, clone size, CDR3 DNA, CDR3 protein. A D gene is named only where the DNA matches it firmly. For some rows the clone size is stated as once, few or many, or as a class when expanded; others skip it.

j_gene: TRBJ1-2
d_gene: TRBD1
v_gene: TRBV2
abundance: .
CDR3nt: TGTGCCAGCAGTGAAGGGACAGGGATGGTCTATGGCTACACCTTC
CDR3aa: CASSEGTGMVYGYTF

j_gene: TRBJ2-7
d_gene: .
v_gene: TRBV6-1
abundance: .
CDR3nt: TGTGCCAGCAGTGAATCTTCCTTTATTGCCGCGAACCCTTCCGAGCAGTACTTC
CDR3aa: CASSESSFIAANPSEQYF

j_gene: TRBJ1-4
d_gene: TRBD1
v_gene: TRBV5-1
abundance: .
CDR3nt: TGCGCCAGCAGCCCAAAACAGGGGGCCGGTGAAAAACTGTTTTTT
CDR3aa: CASSPKQGAGEKLFF

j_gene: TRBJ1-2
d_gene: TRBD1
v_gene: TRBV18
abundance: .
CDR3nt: TGTGCCAGCTCGCAGAACCCCACTGGACAGGGGGCGTTTGGGGACTATGGCTACACCTTC
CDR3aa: CASSQNPTGQGAFGDYGYTF

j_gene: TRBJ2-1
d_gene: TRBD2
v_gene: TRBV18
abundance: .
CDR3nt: TGTGCCAGCTCACCTAGCGGGGATGAGCAGTTCTTC
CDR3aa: CASSPSGDEQFF

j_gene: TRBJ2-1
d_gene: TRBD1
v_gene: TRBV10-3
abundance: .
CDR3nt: TGTGCCTCCACCGGGCCGGGACAGGGTTTGAGTGAGCAGTTCTTC
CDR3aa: CASTGPGQGLSEQFF

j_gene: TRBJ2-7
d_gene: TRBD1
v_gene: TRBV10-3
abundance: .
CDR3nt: TGTGCCATCAGTGAATTAGACAGGGGTCTCGAGCAGTACTTC
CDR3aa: CAISELDRGLEQYF

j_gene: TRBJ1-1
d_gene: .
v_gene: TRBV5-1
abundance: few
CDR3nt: TGCGCCAGCAGCGACGGGACAAGGGTTTTGGGCGTCACTGAAGCTTTCTTT
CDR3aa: CASSDGTRVLGVTEAFF

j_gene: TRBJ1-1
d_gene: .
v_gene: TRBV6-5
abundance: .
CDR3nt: TGTGCCAGCATCCCCTCGGGGGGGCGTAGGACTGAAGCTTTCTTT
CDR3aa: CASIPSGGRRTEAFF

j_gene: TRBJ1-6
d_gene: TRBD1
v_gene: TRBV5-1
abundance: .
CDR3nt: TGCGCCAGCAGCTGGGACAGGCAAAATTCACCCCTCCACTTT
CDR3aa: CASSWDRQNSPLHF

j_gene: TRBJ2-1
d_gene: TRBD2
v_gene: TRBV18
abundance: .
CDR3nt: TGTGCCAGCTCACCAGGGACTAGCGGGAGGGCTAATGAGCAGTTCTTC
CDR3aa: CASSPGTSGRANEQFF

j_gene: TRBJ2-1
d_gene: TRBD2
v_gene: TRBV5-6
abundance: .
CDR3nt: TGTGCCAGCAGCTTGGCCGGGGGACTAGCGGGACTCAATGAGCAGTTCTTC
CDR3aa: CASSLAGGLAGLNEQFF